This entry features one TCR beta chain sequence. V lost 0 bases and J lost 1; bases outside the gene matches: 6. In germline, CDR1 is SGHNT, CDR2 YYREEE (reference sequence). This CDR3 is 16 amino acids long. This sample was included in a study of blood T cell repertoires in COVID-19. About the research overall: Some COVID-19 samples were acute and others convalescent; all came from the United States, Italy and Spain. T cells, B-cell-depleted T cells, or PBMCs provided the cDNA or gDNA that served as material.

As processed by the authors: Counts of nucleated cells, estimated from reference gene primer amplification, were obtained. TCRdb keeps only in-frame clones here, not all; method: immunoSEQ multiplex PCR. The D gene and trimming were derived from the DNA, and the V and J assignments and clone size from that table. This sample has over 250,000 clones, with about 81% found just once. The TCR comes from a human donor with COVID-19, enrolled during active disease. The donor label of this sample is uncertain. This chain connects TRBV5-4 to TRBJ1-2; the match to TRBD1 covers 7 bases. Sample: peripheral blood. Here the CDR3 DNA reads TGTGCCAGCAGCTTGGGGGGGACAGTCGATAACTATGGCTACACCTTC. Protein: CASSLGGTVDNYGYTF.